A selection of T cell receptor beta chains follows, all from one sample in a study of sequential checkpoint blockade in melanoma. The method was immunoSEQ multiplex PCR; TCRdb's version includes in-frame clones alone and lacks a portion of them. The table records 9,500 to 15,000 clones, roughly 80% of them present only once. The sequences come from CD8+ T cells sorted from blood (inferred from file names), collected from a patient given nivolumab and ipilimumab in sequence. These receptor sequences come from a human donor with melanoma. The CDR3 runs from the conserved cysteine through the conserved F or W. The D gene is left open where the match is weak. Clone sizes are given selectively: once, few, many, or a class where the clone is expanded.

size: .
V: TRBV7-2
D: TRBD1
J: TRBJ1-2
CDR3: CASSDGTGQGSYYGYTF
DNA: TGTGCCAGCAGTGACGGCACGGGACAGGGAAGTTACTATGGCTACACCTTC

size: .
V: TRBV27
D: TRBD1
J: TRBJ2-4
CDR3: CASRQGAWAKNIQYF
DNA: TGTGCCAGCAGGCAGGGGGCTTGGGCCAAAAACATTCAGTACTTC

size: .
V: TRBV4-3
D: .
J: TRBJ2-7
CDR3: CASSHLQGLEQYF
DNA: TGCGCCAGCAGCCATCTACAGGGTCTCGAGCAGTACTTC

size: .
V: TRBV6-5
D: .
J: TRBJ1-2
CDR3: CASSYSVTGRFYGYTF
DNA: TGTGCCAGCAGTTACTCGGTTACAGGACGTTTCTATGGCTACACCTTC

size: .
V: TRBV7-2
D: .
J: TRBJ1-5
CDR3: CASSSTGQRNQPQHF
DNA: TGTGCCAGCAGCTCCACAGGGCAACGCAATCAGCCCCAGCATTTT

size: .
V: TRBV27
D: TRBD1
J: TRBJ2-7
CDR3: CASSPWDSWEQYF
DNA: TGTGCCAGCAGTCCCTGGGACAGTTGGGAGCAGTACTTC

size: .
V: TRBV13
D: TRBD1
J: TRBJ1-2
CDR3: CASSQGQGAGGYTF
DNA: TGTGCCAGCAGCCAAGGACAGGGGGCCGGCGGCTACACCTTC

size: .
V: TRBV21-1
D: .
J: TRBJ1-2
CDR3: CASSKDKTGRPTNYGYTF
DNA: TGTGCCAGCAGCAAAGATAAGACAGGGCGACCTACTAACTATGGCTACACCTTC

size: .
V: TRBV7-8
D: TRBD1
J: TRBJ2-3
CDR3: CASSSRDSQTDTQYF
DNA: TGTGCCAGCAGCTCCCGGGACAGTCAGACAGATACGCAGTATTTT

size: .
V: TRBV7-9
D: .
J: TRBJ1-1
CDR3: CASSSDRTNTEAFF
DNA: TGTGCCAGCAGCTCGGACAGAACAAACACTGAAGCTTTCTTT

size: .
V: TRBV4-1
D: TRBD2
J: TRBJ2-7
CDR3: CASSQERGTSYEQYF
DNA: TGCGCCAGCAGCCAAGAGCGGGGGACCTCCTACGAGCAGTACTTC

size: .
V: TRBV2
D: .
J: TRBJ1-6
CDR3: CASSGPGHLNSPLHF
DNA: TGTGCCAGCAGTGGGCCGGGACATCTGAATTCACCCCTCCACTTT

size: .
V: TRBV14
D: .
J: TRBJ2-3
CDR3: CASSQEREGTGTPSTDTQYF
DNA: TGTGCCAGCAGCCAAGAAAGGGAAGGAACAGGGACCCCTAGCACAGATACGCAGTATTTT

size: .
V: TRBV27
D: .
J: TRBJ1-6
CDR3: CASSPDRSSYNSPLHF
DNA: TGTGCCAGCAGTCCTGACAGGAGCTCCTATAATTCACCCCTCCACTTT

size: .
V: TRBV4-3
D: .
J: TRBJ2-7
CDR3: CASSQGQAPAYEQYF
DNA: TGCGCCAGCAGCCAAGGACAGGCCCCTGCCTACGAGCAGTACTTC

size: .
V: TRBV5-5
D: TRBD2
J: TRBJ2-3
CDR3: CASSLVAGGSTDTQYF
DNA: TGTGCCAGCAGCTTGGTGGCGGGGGGATCCACAGATACGCAGTATTTT

size: .
V: TRBV14
D: .
J: TRBJ2-7
CDR3: CASSQVEGYPPYEQYF
DNA: TGTGCCAGCAGCCAAGTGGAGGGTTACCCCCCCTACGAGCAGTACTTC

size: .
V: TRBV28
D: .
J: TRBJ2-5
CDR3: CASSRNRLGETQYF
DNA: TGTGCCAGCAGTCGCAACAGGTTGGGAGAGACCCAGTACTTC

size: .
V: TRBV29-1
D: .
J: TRBJ2-7
CDR3: CSVETPMDSPSYYEQYF
DNA: TGCAGCGTTGAAACCCCAATGGACAGCCCCAGCTATTACGAGCAGTACTTC

size: .
V: TRBV6-1
D: .
J: TRBJ1-6
CDR3: CATDRKYNSPLHF
DNA: TGTGCCACTGACAGAAAGTATAATTCACCCCTCCACTTT

size: once
V: TRBV6-5
D: .
J: TRBJ2-7
CDR3: CASSLQPHGSYEQYF
DNA: TGTGCCAGCAGCCTACAGCCCCACGGATCCTACGAGCAGTACTTC

size: .
V: TRBV5-1
D: TRBD1
J: TRBJ1-3
CDR3: CASKPDRAGNTIYF
DNA: TGCGCCAGCAAACCCGACAGGGCTGGAAACACCATATATTTT

size: .
V: TRBV6-5
D: TRBD1
J: TRBJ2-1
CDR3: CASSSTGDLFF
DNA: TGTGCCAGCAGTAGTACAGGGGATCTGTTCTTC

size: .
V: TRBV2
D: TRBD1
J: TRBJ1-3
CDR3: CASRRGQESSGNTIYF
DNA: TGTGCCAGCAGGAGGGGGCAGGAAAGCTCTGGAAACACCATATATTTT

size: .
V: TRBV27
D: .
J: TRBJ2-1
CDR3: CASSLSRLREQFF
DNA: TGTGCCAGCAGTTTATCTCGACTTCGTGAGCAGTTCTTC

size: few
V: TRBV4-3
D: TRBD1
J: TRBJ2-6
CDR3: CASSPGGEFSGANVLTF
DNA: TGCGCCAGCAGCCCAGGGGGTGAGTTCTCTGGGGCCAACGTCCTGACTTTC

size: .
V: TRBV9
D: TRBD2
J: TRBJ2-3
CDR3: CASKERAGGPDTQYF
DNA: TGTGCCAGCAAGGAGAGAGCGGGGGGGCCGGATACGCAGTATTTT

size: .
V: TRBV4-2
D: TRBD2
J: TRBJ2-1
CDR3: CASSPLTSGGYNEQFF
DNA: TGTGCCAGCAGCCCCCTAACTAGCGGGGGCTACAATGAGCAGTTCTTC

size: .
V: TRBV7-9
D: TRBD2
J: TRBJ2-7
CDR3: CASSLAHLAGRQYEQYF
DNA: TGTGCCAGCAGCTTAGCCCACCTAGCGGGGAGGCAATACGAGCAGTACTTC

size: .
V: TRBV5-5
D: TRBD1
J: TRBJ2-7
CDR3: CASSLSRGQYYEQYF
DNA: TGTGCCAGCAGCTTGTCCAGGGGGCAGTACTACGAGCAGTACTTC

size: .
V: TRBV29-1
D: .
J: TRBJ1-5
CDR3: CSGRRGNQPQHF
DNA: TGCAGCGGCCGCCGGGGGAATCAGCCCCAGCATTTT

size: .
V: TRBV19
D: TRBD2
J: TRBJ2-2
CDR3: CASSISGGRNTGELFF
DNA: TGTGCCAGTAGTATTAGCGGGGGGAGAAACACCGGGGAGCTGTTTTTT

size: .
V: TRBV14
D: TRBD1
J: TRBJ1-5
CDR3: CASEPQGDNSNQPQHF
DNA: TGTGCCAGCGAACCACAGGGGGATAATAGCAATCAGCCCCAGCATTTT

size: .
V: TRBV2
D: TRBD1
J: TRBJ1-1
CDR3: CASSAWTGGVGMNTEAFF
DNA: TGTGCCAGCAGTGCGTGGACAGGGGGGGTCGGAATGAACACTGAAGCTTTCTTT

size: .
V: TRBV29-1
D: .
J: TRBJ1-1
CDR3: CSVGQDLNTEAFF
DNA: TGCAGCGTTGGGCAGGATTTGAACACTGAAGCTTTCTTT

size: few
V: TRBV4-3
D: TRBD1
J: TRBJ1-2
CDR3: CASSQDRTGGYGYTF
DNA: TGCGCCAGCAGCCAAGATCGGACAGGGGGCTATGGCTACACCTTC

size: .
V: TRBV4-2
D: .
J: TRBJ1-1
CDR3: CASSQQGTEAFF
DNA: TGTGCCAGCAGCCAGCAGGGCACTGAAGCTTTCTTT

size: once
V: TRBV4-2
D: TRBD2
J: TRBJ2-1
CDR3: CASSRGGGGNEQFF
DNA: TGTGCCAGCAGCCGTGGCGGGGGAGGGAATGAGCAGTTCTTC

size: .
V: TRBV30
D: TRBD1
J: TRBJ2-7
CDR3: CAWSRTGGQDEQYF
DNA: TGTGCCTGGAGCCGGACAGGGGGCCAGGACGAGCAGTACTTC

size: .
V: TRBV27
D: TRBD1
J: TRBJ1-1
CDR3: CASSWDRGRTEAFF
DNA: TGTGCCAGCAGTTGGGACAGGGGGCGAACTGAAGCTTTCTTT

size: .
V: TRBV6-5
D: TRBD1
J: TRBJ2-5
CDR3: CASSYPGWGQQETQYF
DNA: TGTGCCAGCAGTTACCCAGGGTGGGGACAGCAAGAGACCCAGTACTTC

size: .
V: TRBV7-2
D: TRBD1
J: TRBJ1-4
CDR3: CASSTGTGIEYEKLFF
DNA: TGTGCCAGCAGCACCGGGACAGGGATAGAATATGAAAAACTGTTTTTT

size: once
V: TRBV6-1
D: .
J: TRBJ1-2
CDR3: CAIPVGGDGYTF
DNA: TGTGCCATTCCCGTCGGGGGAGATGGCTACACCTTC

size: .
V: TRBV9
D: TRBD1
J: TRBJ1-5
CDR3: CASSDNPGQGAFNQPQHF
DNA: TGTGCCAGCAGCGACAATCCTGGACAGGGGGCTTTCAATCAGCCCCAGCATTTT

size: .
V: TRBV9
D: .
J: TRBJ1-2
CDR3: CASSAYSGYGYTF
DNA: TGTGCCAGCAGCGCTTATTCAGGCTATGGCTACACCTTC

size: .
V: TRBV6-4
D: TRBD2
J: TRBJ2-7
CDR3: CASSLLAGAYEQYF
DNA: TGTGCCAGCAGTCTGTTAGCGGGGGCCTACGAGCAGTACTTC

size: .
V: TRBV25-1
D: TRBD1
J: TRBJ1-4
CDR3: CASRPGQGNEKLFF
DNA: TGTGCCAGCCGACCGGGACAGGGTAATGAAAAACTGTTTTTT